The rows below give T cell receptor beta chains drawn from one sample of a study of T-cell memory formation after mild COVID-19. Using its own MiXCR run on the 5' RACE reads, TCRdb lists one record per CDR3 protein. The data contain around 430,000 distinct CDR3 sequences, 16% of them singletons. Sequencing was done on a sample of PBMCs or a T cell subset sorted from them (not recorded which). These receptors were obtained from a young man who had mild COVID-19 (a few samples of this study predate the infection). Cell type and time point are not known. CDR3s include the opening cysteine and the closing phenylalanine or tryptophan. A D gene is named only where the DNA matches it firmly. Rows give clone size only sometimes, using once, few, many, or a class for an expanded clone.

clone_size j_call d_call v_call cdr3_aa cdr3_nt
- TRBJ1-5 - TRBV11-2 CASSVENQPQHF TGTGCCAGCAGCGTCGAAAATCAGCCCCAGCATTTT
many TRBJ1-4 - TRBV4-3 CASSQDGGEKLFF TGCGCCAGCAGCCAAGATGGGGGAGAAAAACTGTTTTTT
- TRBJ1-6 - TRBV7-9 CASSLAPPGDYNSPLHF TGTGCCAGCAGCTTAGCCCCCCCGGGGGACTATAATTCACCCCTCCACTTT
few TRBJ2-6 - TRBV3-1 CASSRSGAGANVLTF TGTGCCAGCAGCCGCTCTGGAGCTGGGGCCAACGTCCTGACTTTC
- TRBJ2-4 - TRBV7-2 CASSLDPGDIQYF TGTGCCAGCAGCTTAGACCCCGGAGACATTCAGTACTTC
- TRBJ2-7 TRBD1 TRBV4-3 CASSQDSIVRGRDYEQYF TGCGCCAGCAGCCAAGACTCGATTGTTAGGGGGCGAGACTACGAGCAGTACTTC
- TRBJ2-7 - TRBV6-2/TRBV6-3 CASSQDVGSYEQYF TGTGCCAGCAGTCAAGATGTGGGCTCCTACGAGCAGTACTTC
- TRBJ2-7 - TRBV4-1 CASSQRTPVYEQYF TGCGCCAGCAGCCAAAGGACCCCCGTCTACGAGCAGTACTTC
- TRBJ2-1 - TRBV4-3 CASSQEPDNEQFF TGCGCCAGCAGCCAAGAGCCTGACAATGAGCAGTTCTTC
- TRBJ1-6 TRBD1 TRBV4-2 CASSQDRGRGSPLHF TGTGCCAGCAGCCAAGACAGGGGGCGAGGTTCACCCCTCCACTTT
- TRBJ1-1 TRBD1 TRBV5-1 CASSRRTGDTEAFF TGCGCCAGCAGCAGGAGGACAGGGGATACTGAAGCTTTCTTT
many TRBJ2-1 TRBD1 TRBV7-2 CASSLGQGTYNEQFF TGTGCCAGCAGCTTGGGACAGGGAACCTACAATGAGCAGTTCTTC
many TRBJ1-1 - TRBV6-2/TRBV6-3 CASSGYLGGSGLAEAFF TGTGCCAGCAGTGGCTATCTGGGGGGCTCTGGATTAGCTGAAGCTTTCTTT
few TRBJ2-1 TRBD2 TRBV5-1 CASSLALAGGYNEQFF TGCGCCAGCAGCTTGGCCCTAGCGGGGGGGTACAATGAGCAGTTCTTC
few TRBJ1-5 - TRBV6-6 CAGNRDSNQPQHF TGTGCCGGAAACAGAGATAGCAATCAGCCCCAGCATTTT
- TRBJ2-3 - TRBV15 CATSRGSGQAKQYF TGTGCCACCAGCAGAGGGTCGGGCCAGGCGAAGCAGTATTTT
- TRBJ1-4 TRBD1 TRBV7-2 CASSPSAGEGAKLFF TGTGCCAGCAGCCCCAGTGCGGGCGAGGGGGCAAAACTGTTTTTT
few TRBJ2-7 TRBD1 TRBV6-5 CASSYSAPTGNEQYF TGTGCCAGCAGTTACTCGGCACCGACAGGGAACGAGCAGTACTTC
- TRBJ1-5 - TRBV24-1 CATRPQGNQPQHF TGTGCCACCCGCCCACAGGGCAATCAGCCCCAGCATTTT
few TRBJ2-2 - TRBV5-1 CASSRDFPGELFF TGCGCCAGCAGCCGGGACTTCCCCGGGGAGCTGTTTTTT
- TRBJ1-2 - TRBV20-1 CSAPGPAGRGYTF TGCAGTGCCCCTGGCCCGGCGGGGCGAGGCTACACCTTC
- TRBJ1-2 - TRBV7-2 CASSLYGENYYGYTF TGTGCCAGCAGCTTATATGGGGAAAATTACTATGGCTACACCTTC
many TRBJ2-3 - TRBV4-3 CASSQEISDTQYF TGCGCCAGCAGCCAAGAAATCTCAGATACGCAGTATTTT
- TRBJ1-1 - TRBV7-8 CASSLVLVGEAFF TGTGCCAGCAGCTTAGTCCTGGTGGGGGAAGCTTTCTTT
few TRBJ2-5 - TRBV9 CASSVGLVETQYF TGTGCCAGCAGCGTAGGGCTAGTTGAGACCCAGTACTTC
- TRBJ1-6 - TRBV5-1 CASSPDPLSSYNSPLHF TGCGCCAGCAGCCCCGATCCCCTAAGCTCCTATAATTCACCCCTCCACTTT